The rows below give T cell receptor beta chains drawn from one sample of a study of control samples from healthy donors and cancer patients. Clones were sequenced by immunoSEQ multiplex PCR, and TCRdb holds only the in-frame ones, with some missing. The sample carries approximately 44,000 clones, 70% recorded once. Source material: formalin-fixed, paraffin-embedded tissue. The receptors derive from a male donor with melanoma. Both conserved end residues are part of each CDR3. The D gene is left open where the match is weak.

J gene | V gene | D gene | CDR3 protein
TRBJ2-7 | TRBV18 | . | CASSPGLRYEQYF
TRBJ1-6 | TRBV6-5 | . | CASSYGGPNNSPLHF
TRBJ1-6 | TRBV6-1 | . | CASSEDRRLLHF
TRBJ1-1 | TRBV20-1 | . | CSAPRDTEAFF
TRBJ1-3 | TRBV16 | . | CASSQSPGPGNTIYF
TRBJ2-3 | TRBV7-3 | . | CASSPRVGTDTQYF
TRBJ1-2 | TRBV5-6 | TRBD1 | CASSLRSGPGGGGYTF
TRBJ1-1 | TRBV6-4 | . | CASSRGRAYTEAFF
TRBJ2-1 | TRBV27 | TRBD2 | CASSLGAGGANEQFF
TRBJ1-1 | TRBV27 | . | CASSLQGPTYEIGEYTEAFF
TRBJ1-6 | TRBV7-9 | . | CASSLGGGGSPLHF
TRBJ2-2 | TRBV6-5 | TRBD2 | CASRTSGSTGELFF
TRBJ1-1 | TRBV11-2 | . | CASSLERKVEAFF
TRBJ1-3 | TRBV5-6 | TRBD1 | CASTLLTGFLGNTIYF
TRBJ2-3 | TRBV18 | TRBD2 | CASSPGLAGVRDTQYF
TRBJ1-1 | TRBV5-1 | . | CASSLEGTNTEAFF
TRBJ2-7 | TRBV6-5 | TRBD1 | CASRPRDRGGYEQYF
TRBJ2-1 | TRBV27 | . | CATRGGLSYNEQFF
TRBJ2-1 | TRBV7-8 | TRBD1 | CASTRTGLFINEQFF
TRBJ2-3 | TRBV9 | . | CASSVSITDTQYF
TRBJ1-1 | TRBV2 | . | CASNHPGTSGTEAFF
TRBJ1-6 | TRBV7-3 | TRBD1 | CASSSRDRLNSPLHF
TRBJ2-7 | TRBV3-1/TRBV3-2 | . | CATRGAGEQYF
TRBJ1-2 | TRBV4-1 | . | CASSQDRQFNYGYTF
TRBJ2-5 | TRBV20-1 | . | CSTDSQETQYF
TRBJ2-7 | TRBV4-1 | TRBD2 | CASTRHLAGGSYEQYF
TRBJ2-1 | TRBV6-5 | TRBD2 | CASSYGTSGGGEQFF
TRBJ1-2 | TRBV10-3 | TRBD1 | CAIRDRGQDYGYTF
TRBJ1-5 | TRBV9 | TRBD1 | CASSVPGTGGTSDQPQHF
TRBJ2-5 | TRBV18 | TRBD1 | CASSPQGDRAVETQYF
TRBJ2-7 | TRBV1 | . | CTSSQAPGLAGGTYEQYF
TRBJ2-3 | TRBV5-4 | . | CASSLAAPTDTQYF
TRBJ2-5 | TRBV18 | TRBD1 | CASSPGQGGQETQYF
TRBJ1-6 | TRBV28 | TRBD1 | CASSTLGTGVRGSPLHF
TRBJ2-3 | TRBV5-5 | . | CASSRTLASTDTQYF
TRBJ2-2 | TRBV6-6 | TRBD2 | CASKRTSGTTGELFF
TRBJ2-2 | TRBV2 | . | CASSKERNPGELFF
TRBJ2-1 | TRBV9 | TRBD1 | CASSVRDRQYNEQFF
TRBJ1-5 | TRBV5-5 | . | CASSLAVENQPQHF
TRBJ2-7 | TRBV7-6 | TRBD2 | CASSLEVSGNEQYF
TRBJ1-1 | TRBV3-1/TRBV3-2 | . | CASSQGGQLEAFF